The TCR beta chain described here comes from a study of CXCR3-negative and CXCR3-positive naive CD8 T cells. Study-wide findings and caveats: With respect to TRBV-TRBJ usage, naive CXCR3-negative and CXCR3-positive cells were similar; memory differed. Both naive subsets carried similar amounts of surface CD5, so TCR strength was inferred from TRB CDR3 properties.

Using triplicate sorts, some 300,000 cells were collected each time from every CD8+ T cell subset. Naive CD8+ T cells were CD45RO-CCR7+CD27+CD95-. All TRB cDNA libraries came from 5' RACE performed with UMI labels. Reprocessing the 5' RACE reads, TCRdb reports a single entry for every CDR3 protein and omits DNA. This sample contains 100,000 to 150,000 distinct CDR3 sequences. On this clonotype: Its antigen remains unidentified.

CDR1 is DFQATT, CDR2 SNEGSKA, per germline (reference sequence). The CDR3 runs to 15 residues. This clonotype originated in a human donor in good health. Some clones in this sample may be carry-over from other donors' samples. The V gene is TRBV20-1, the J gene TRBJ1-2; TCRdb's D call, TRBD1, is unchecked because there is no DNA. Sequencing input: naive CXCR3- CD8+ T cells from blood. Subset of the sample: CD45RO-CCR7+CD27+CD95- naive CD8+ T cells lacking CXCR3 (TNR3-). The CDR3 sequence is CSAREDPRVRSGYTF.